This is a list of T cell receptor beta chains from one sample in a study of blood T cells in healthy people across ages. TCRdb passed the 5' RACE reads through MiXCR, listing each CDR3 protein once. The repertoire has about 580,000 distinct CDR3 sequences, under 55% of them found once; the top ten carry approximately 23%. The sequenced material came from blood. The receptors were gathered from a man older than 75 in good health. CDR3s include the opening cysteine and the closing phenylalanine or tryptophan. D genes are given only for firm matches. Some rows have no size entry. The others give once, few or many, or a class for an expanded clone.

clone size: NA; J gene: TRBJ2-7; V gene: TRBV10-3; D gene: NA; CDR3 DNA: TGTGCCACCTCAAGAGCGGATACGAGCTCCTACGAGCAGTACTTC; CDR3 protein: CATSRADTSSYEQYF
clone size: NA; J gene: TRBJ2-7; V gene: TRBV5-1; D gene: TRBD2; CDR3 DNA: TGCGCCAGCAGCCGGGTTCCGGTAGGGACTAGGGCTACCGAGCAGTACTTC; CDR3 protein: CASSRVPVGTRATEQYF
clone size: once; J gene: TRBJ1-2; V gene: TRBV12-3/TRBV12-4; D gene: TRBD1; CDR3 DNA: TGTGCCTGCAGTTTTGGGAGGGGACAGGACTGTGGCTACACCTTC; CDR3 protein: CACSFGRGQDCGYTF
clone size: NA; J gene: TRBJ1-5; V gene: TRBV4-1; D gene: NA; CDR3 DNA: TGCGCCAGCAGCCAAGAATGGTCCTTTGTTTGGCCCCAGCATTTT; CDR3 protein: CASSQEWSFVWPQHF
clone size: NA; J gene: TRBJ1-1; V gene: TRBV20-1; D gene: TRBD1; CDR3 DNA: TGCAGTGCTAGAGGATCCGGGACAGTGAACACTGAAGCTTTCTTT; CDR3 protein: CSARGSGTVNTEAFF
clone size: once; J gene: TRBJ1-6; V gene: TRBV5-1; D gene: NA; CDR3 DNA: TGCGCCAGCAGCTTGAGTATGAGGCACAGGGAGAATTCACCCCTCCACTTT; CDR3 protein: CASSLSMRHRENSPLHF
clone size: NA; J gene: TRBJ2-3; V gene: TRBV20-1; D gene: NA; CDR3 DNA: TGCAGTGCTAGCTCCGAGCGAGGAACAGATACGCAGTATTTT; CDR3 protein: CSASSERGTDTQYF
clone size: few; J gene: TRBJ1-1; V gene: TRBV4-3; D gene: TRBD1; CDR3 DNA: TGCGCCAGCAGCCAAGATATAGGGACAGGGGAAGCTTTCTTT; CDR3 protein: CASSQDIGTGEAFF
clone size: NA; J gene: TRBJ1-2; V gene: TRBV2; D gene: NA; CDR3 DNA: TGTGCCAGCACCCTGAGGTCAGGGTTCTATGGCTACACCTTC; CDR3 protein: CASTLRSGFYGYTF
clone size: NA; J gene: TRBJ2-6; V gene: TRBV6-1; D gene: NA; CDR3 DNA: TGTGCCAGCAGTGAAGTCGGGGCTGGGGCCAACGTCCTGACTTTC; CDR3 protein: CASSEVGAGANVLTF
clone size: NA; J gene: TRBJ2-1; V gene: TRBV7-3; D gene: TRBD2; CDR3 DNA: TGTGCCAGCAGCGGCCGGCTAGCGGGGGGGAACAATGAGCAGTTCTTC; CDR3 protein: CASSGRLAGGNNEQFF
clone size: few; J gene: TRBJ1-1; V gene: TRBV6-2/TRBV6-3; D gene: TRBD1; CDR3 DNA: TGTGCCAGCACGGACAGGGCAGGAGGAAGGGGCACTGAAGCTTTCTTT; CDR3 protein: CASTDRAGGRGTEAFF
clone size: few; J gene: TRBJ2-5; V gene: TRBV7-7; D gene: NA; CDR3 DNA: TGTGCTAGCAGCTTAGTTTTGGGGACCCAGTACTTC; CDR3 protein: CASSLVLGTQYF
clone size: NA; J gene: TRBJ2-5; V gene: TRBV11-2; D gene: NA; CDR3 DNA: TGTGCCAGCAGCTTAGTAAGGGGGAGCTGGGAGACCCAGTACTTC; CDR3 protein: CASSLVRGSWETQYF
clone size: NA; J gene: TRBJ2-3; V gene: TRBV5-1; D gene: NA; CDR3 DNA: TGCGCCAGCAGCTTGGAGGGGACGCTCGGAGATACGCAGTATTTT; CDR3 protein: CASSLEGTLGDTQYF
clone size: few; J gene: TRBJ1-5; V gene: TRBV29-1; D gene: NA; CDR3 DNA: TGCAGCGTACGCCTTGGGACGGGGAATCAGCCCCAGCATTTT; CDR3 protein: CSVRLGTGNQPQHF
clone size: NA; J gene: TRBJ2-1; V gene: TRBV21-1; D gene: NA; CDR3 DNA: TGTGCCAGCAGCAAGATCTTTTGGTCCGGACTAGCGCGCAATGAGCAGTTCTTC; CDR3 protein: CASSKIFWSGLARNEQFF
clone size: few; J gene: TRBJ2-3; V gene: TRBV3-1; D gene: TRBD2; CDR3 DNA: TGTGCCAGCAGCCAAGATCGGGCAGGACTAGCGGGATCAGATACGCAGTATTTT; CDR3 protein: CASSQDRAGLAGSDTQYF
clone size: few; J gene: TRBJ2-1; V gene: TRBV6-2/TRBV6-3; D gene: NA; CDR3 DNA: TGTGCCACTAGTCGGGGAAACGTGGCGGGAAATCAGTTCTTC; CDR3 protein: CATSRGNVAGNQFF
clone size: many; J gene: TRBJ2-7; V gene: TRBV4-2; D gene: NA; CDR3 DNA: TGTGCCAGCAGCCAAGCATCCGGTTTTGGCGAGCAGTACTTC; CDR3 protein: CASSQASGFGEQYF
clone size: NA; J gene: TRBJ2-7; V gene: TRBV7-2; D gene: NA; CDR3 DNA: TGTGCCAGCAACCTCGGGGGGACAGGTACCTACGAGCAGTACTTC; CDR3 protein: CASNLGGTGTYEQYF
clone size: NA; J gene: TRBJ2-1; V gene: TRBV7-2; D gene: TRBD2; CDR3 DNA: TGTGCCAGCAGCTCAACGACTAGCGGGGGGTACAATGAGCAGTTCTTC; CDR3 protein: CASSSTTSGGYNEQFF
clone size: NA; J gene: TRBJ1-1; V gene: TRBV10-3; D gene: TRBD1; CDR3 DNA: TGTGCCACCCTCTCCCGGGACAGACACACTGAAGCTTTCTTT; CDR3 protein: CATLSRDRHTEAFF
clone size: NA; J gene: TRBJ2-3; V gene: TRBV9; D gene: NA; CDR3 DNA: TGTGCCAGCAGCGTAGTTTCCGGGGTGGCAGATACGCAGTATTTT; CDR3 protein: CASSVVSGVADTQYF
clone size: few; J gene: TRBJ2-7; V gene: TRBV4-3; D gene: NA; CDR3 DNA: TGCGCCAGCAGCCCCGAGGTATTACAGCCCTACGAGCAGTACTTC; CDR3 protein: CASSPEVLQPYEQYF
clone size: NA; J gene: TRBJ2-5; V gene: TRBV6-5; D gene: NA; CDR3 DNA: TGTGTCAGCAGAGAGGACATCCATTGCGAACAGTACTTC; CDR3 protein: CVSREDIHCEQYF
clone size: few; J gene: TRBJ1-1; V gene: TRBV6-5; D gene: TRBD1; CDR3 DNA: TGTGCCAGCAGTAGACAGGGAGGAAGGACTGAAGCTTTCTTT; CDR3 protein: CASSRQGGRTEAFF
clone size: few; J gene: TRBJ2-5; V gene: TRBV6-1; D gene: NA; CDR3 DNA: TGTGCCAGCAGTGAAAACATTAGGGAGACCCAGTACTTC; CDR3 protein: CASSENIRETQYF
clone size: few; J gene: TRBJ2-3; V gene: TRBV29-1; D gene: TRBD2; CDR3 DNA: TGCAGCGGCGGGGGGGCAGTATTGGATACGCAGTATTTT; CDR3 protein: CSGGGAVLDTQYF
clone size: many; J gene: TRBJ2-3; V gene: TRBV6-6; D gene: NA; CDR3 DNA: TGTGCCAGCAGTTACCCCCCGGGGGATACGCAGTATTTT; CDR3 protein: CASSYPPGDTQYF
clone size: few; J gene: TRBJ2-7; V gene: TRBV7-9; D gene: NA; CDR3 DNA: TGTGCCAGCAGCGTTGCGGGACAAGGATACGAGCAGTACTTC; CDR3 protein: CASSVAGQGYEQYF
clone size: many; J gene: TRBJ1-2; V gene: TRBV6-6; D gene: NA; CDR3 DNA: TGTGCCAGCAGTTACGAGAGGACAACAAAGACCAATGGCTACACCTTC; CDR3 protein: CASSYERTTKTNGYTF
clone size: NA; J gene: TRBJ1-1; V gene: TRBV20-1; D gene: NA; CDR3 DNA: TGCAGTGCTATCAGTTATGAAGCTTTCTTT; CDR3 protein: CSAISYEAFF
clone size: few; J gene: TRBJ2-7; V gene: TRBV29-1; D gene: TRBD1; CDR3 DNA: TGCAGCGCGTGGGGACAGGGGGCCTACGAGCAGTACTTC; CDR3 protein: CSAWGQGAYEQYF
clone size: NA; J gene: TRBJ2-1; V gene: TRBV7-2; D gene: NA; CDR3 DNA: TGTGCCAGCATCGTGACAGAGGGCAATGAGCAGTTCTTC; CDR3 protein: CASIVTEGNEQFF
clone size: NA; J gene: TRBJ1-1; V gene: TRBV29-1; D gene: NA; CDR3 DNA: TGCAGCGTGGAAGGGCAGGGAGTCGGCACTGAAGCTTTCTTT; CDR3 protein: CSVEGQGVGTEAFF
clone size: NA; J gene: TRBJ1-2; V gene: TRBV27; D gene: TRBD1; CDR3 DNA: TGTGCCAGCACCAAAGGGCCAGGGGGCGGCTACACCTTC; CDR3 protein: CASTKGPGGGYTF
clone size: NA; J gene: TRBJ2-3; V gene: TRBV20-1; D gene: NA; CDR3 DNA: TGCAGTGCTCCGATGGGGGAAGGCACAGATACGCAGTATTTT; CDR3 protein: CSAPMGEGTDTQYF
clone size: many; J gene: TRBJ2-7; V gene: TRBV6-6; D gene: TRBD2; CDR3 DNA: TGTGCCAGCAGTAATCCGGCTAGCGGGGGGTACGAGCAGTACTTC; CDR3 protein: CASSNPASGGYEQYF
clone size: NA; J gene: TRBJ1-4; V gene: TRBV5-1; D gene: TRBD1; CDR3 DNA: TGCGCCAGCAGCCCCGGGACAGGGGGCTTTAATGAAAAACTGTTTTTT; CDR3 protein: CASSPGTGGFNEKLFF
clone size: NA; J gene: TRBJ2-7; V gene: TRBV20-1; D gene: NA; CDR3 DNA: TGCAGTGCTAGATTTACGGGATACGAGCAGTACTTC; CDR3 protein: CSARFTGYEQYF
clone size: few; J gene: TRBJ2-1; V gene: TRBV9; D gene: TRBD2; CDR3 DNA: TGTGCCAGCAGCGCGAGCGGGAGGTACAATGAGCAGTTCTTC; CDR3 protein: CASSASGRYNEQFF
clone size: NA; J gene: TRBJ2-3; V gene: TRBV7-8; D gene: NA; CDR3 DNA: TGTGCCAGCAGCTTAGAAGGTGGGGGCGATACGCAGTATTTT; CDR3 protein: CASSLEGGGDTQYF